This T cell receptor beta chain was identified during a study of blood T cell repertoires in COVID-19. The V gene lost 0 bases and the J gene lost 8 bases, with 13 bases spanning the gap. Germline V gene lookup returns CDR1 SGHTA and CDR2 FQGTGA. The CDR3 is 14 amino acids. Profiled with immunoSEQ multiplex PCR; TCRdb holds only in-frame clones, not every one. The table shows roughly 300,000 clones, with 86% occurring only once. The V gene is TRBV7-3, the J gene TRBJ1-2, with D tentatively TRBD1 (5 bases). This clonotype was obtained from a woman aged 50 to 60 with acute or convalescent COVID-19. Sequenced input: peripheral blood. CDR3 sequence reads: CASSLTKQGGGYTF. The CDR3 DNA reads as TGTGCCAGCAGCTTAACGAAGCAGGGTGGGGGCTACACCTTC.